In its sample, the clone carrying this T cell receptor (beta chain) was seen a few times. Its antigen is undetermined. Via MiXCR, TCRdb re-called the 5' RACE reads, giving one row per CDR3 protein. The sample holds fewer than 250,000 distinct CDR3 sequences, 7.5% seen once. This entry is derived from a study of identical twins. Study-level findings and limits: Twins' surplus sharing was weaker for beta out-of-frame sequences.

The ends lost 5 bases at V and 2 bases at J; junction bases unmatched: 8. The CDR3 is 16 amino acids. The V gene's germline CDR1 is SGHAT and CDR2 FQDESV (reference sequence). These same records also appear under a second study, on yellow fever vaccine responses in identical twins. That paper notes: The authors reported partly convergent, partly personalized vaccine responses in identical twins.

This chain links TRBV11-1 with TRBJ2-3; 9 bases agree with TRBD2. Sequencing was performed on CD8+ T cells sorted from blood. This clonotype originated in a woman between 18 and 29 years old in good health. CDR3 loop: CASSLSGRLPTDTQYF. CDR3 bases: TGTGCCAGCAGCCTCAGCGGGAGGCTCCCCACAGATACGCAGTATTTT.